The text below deals with one T cell receptor beta chain. Its antigen is unknown. Here immunoSEQ multiplex PCR was the method, and the copy in TCRdb shows in-frame clones only, minus some. The table has about 78,000 clones, approximately 84% seen once. This sample was taken from a study of T cells in localized non-small cell lung cancer. General study results and limits: Median detection of top 100 tumor clones in adjacent lung was around 57 clones.

This TCR came from a man aged 35 to 70 with stage I lung adenocarcinoma. The sequencing here drew on peripheral blood, taken before any cancer treatment.

The CDR3 sequence is CAISEGASGGNEQFF. The CDR3 DNA reads as TGTGCCATCAGTGAGGGGGCTAGCGGGGGAAATGAGCAGTTCTTC. This chain joins TRBV10-3 and TRBJ2-1; 10 bases fit TRBD2. From germline, CDR1 is ENHRY and CDR2 SYGVKD. With 2 bases clipped from V and 7 bases from J, the junction kept 5 bases outside the gene matches. The CDR3 is 15 amino acids.